This TCR beta chain emerged from a study of control samples from healthy donors and cancer patients. Sequencing used immunoSEQ multiplex PCR; TCRdb keeps in-frame clones, though not all of them. The profile shows about 31,000 clones, roughly 94% of them singletons. V dropped 1 base and J dropped 5; count of bases not matched to a gene: 8. Per germline, CDR1 SGHAT and CDR2 FQNNGV. The CDR3 runs 15 residues. Sequenced: blood. The chain joins TRBV11-2 to TRBJ2-7; 7 nucleotides agree with TRBD1. This TCR came from a man between 60 and 75 years old in good health. The chain's CDR3 is CASSLVQTGIHEQYF. CDR3 coding DNA: TGTGCCAGCAGCTTAGTTCAGACAGGGATCCACGAGCAGTACTTC.